These 8 T cell receptor beta chains share one sample of origin, sequenced in a study of blood T cells in healthy people across ages. Sample-barcoded 5' priming and a J-beta primer mix drove a second PCR of 7 to 11 cycles. MiXCR, run by TCRdb on the 5' RACE reads, gives a single entry per CDR3 protein. The sample has roughly 1.6 million distinct CDR3 sequences, roughly a third seen once. What was sequenced was blood. The origin of the receptors is a woman aged 25 to 39 in good health.

The chain joins TRBV6-6 to TRBJ1-1, with D possibly TRBD1 on 5 matching bases. Germline V gene lookup returns CDR1 MNHNY and CDR2 SVGAGI (reference sequence). V lost 4 bases, J lost 1 base, and 16 bases lay in between. The CDR3 loop spans 16 amino acids. CDR3 sequence (DNA): TGTGCCAGCAGTTCACGGGGGGGTACAAAGAACACTGAAGCTTTCTTT. This gives the protein CASSSRGGTKNTEAFF.

The V and J genes are TRBV28 and TRBJ2-1; D may match TRBD1 or TRBD2 (5 bases each). The CDR3 has 15 amino acids. The germline V gene has CDR1 MDHEN and CDR2 SYDVKM. V was clipped by 1 base and J by 5 bases, with 12 bases between them. CDR3 coding DNA: TGTGCCAGCAGTTTATTAGGGGAGACTGACAATGAGCAGTTCTTC. Its translation is CASSLLGETDNEQFF.

This clonotype was seen repeatedly, ten times or more. This chain uses TRBV20-1 with TRBJ2-5; perhaps TRBD1 as D (5 bases). V gave up 6 bases and J gave up 3 bases, with 20 bases separating them. Germline values: CDR1 DFQATT, CDR2 SNEGSKA (reference sequence). This CDR3 has 15 residues. CDR3 region: CSAYRPAKGKETQYF. CDR3 nucleotide sequence: TGCAGTGCATACCGACCTGCCAAGGGGAAAGAGACCCAGTACTTC.

This chain uses TRBV3-1 with TRBJ2-1, with 9 bases aligning to TRBD2. Germline-derived CDR1 and CDR2 are LGHDT and YNNKEL (reference sequence). The CDR3 runs to 15 residues. V shed 2 bases and J 9 bases; nucleotides not matched to a gene: 8. CDR3 nucleotide sequence: TGTGCCAGCAGCCAACGCGCGGGAGGGGTAGGTGAGCAGTTCTTC. It yields the protein CASSQRAGGVGEQFF.

Details on this clonotype: A much bigger clone sits one base away, suggesting this may be a read error. This CDR3 is CASSWRADAQYF. Here the CDR3 DNA reads TGTGCCAGCAGTTGGAGGGCGGATGCGCAGTATTTT. The gene calls are TRBV7-2 and TRBJ2-3; D is perhaps TRBD2 (6 bases). The CDR3 runs to 12 residues. Per germline, CDR1 SGHTA and CDR2 FQGNSA. Between the trimmed V and J ends, which lost 6 bases and 10 bases, there was a span of 14 bases.

The chain is built from TRBV7-3 and TRBJ2-1, with D maybe TRBD1 (6 bases). The germline CDR1 and CDR2 sequences are SGHTA and FQGTGA. The V gene lost 0 bases and the J gene lost 6 bases, with 12 bases spanning the gap. This CDR3 is 15 amino acids long. The CDR3 here is CASSLTSLGANEQFF. As DNA, the CDR3 is TGTGCCAGCAGCTTAACCTCGCTGGGGGCCAATGAGCAGTTCTTC.

The gene calls are TRBV5-6 and TRBJ2-1; D is perhaps TRBD2 (5 bases). Trimming left V 1 base short and J 4 bases short, with 9 bases between. The CDR3 has 14 residues. Germline lookup yields CDR1 SGHDT and CDR2 YYEEEE. The CDR3 DNA is TGTGCCAGCAGCTTGCGACTAAAGTACAATGAGCAGTTCTTC. It yields the protein CASSLRLKYNEQFF.

The chain couples TRBV6-5 to TRBJ2-5, with 8 positions matching TRBD2. This CDR3 is 17 amino acids long. V dropped 0 bases and J dropped 1; count of bases not matched to a gene: 7. Germline assignment: CDR1 MNHEY and CDR2 SVGAGI. The CDR3 DNA sequence: TGTGCCAGCAGTTACTCGGGACTAGTGGGGGGCCAAGAGACCCAGTACTTC. Its protein is CASSYSGLVGGQETQYF.